A single T cell receptor (beta chain) is shown here with its context. What it binds is unknown. Deletions cut 6 bases from V and 7 bases from J, with 13 bases between. CDR1 MNHEY and CDR2 SVGEGT come from the germline V gene. This CDR3 is built from 13 residues. TCRdb keeps only in-frame clones here, not all; method: immunoSEQ multiplex PCR. The sample has about 85,000 clones, 86% seen once. This sample stems from a study of T cell responses to AZD1222 COVID-19 vaccine. Whole-study findings and limits: Most donors were white British, females outnumbered males, and clonal diversity was possibly underestimated. At baseline, just 5 or 6 AZD1222 recipients tested seropositive. In the spike-specific TCR repertoire, nearly half reportedly target unmutated variant regions. Dominant at 160-218 and 743-854, vaccine-associated CD4 TCRs also spanned spike.

The TCR comes from an adult in good health. The material sequenced was peripheral blood, taken on day 0 of AZD1222 vaccination. The rearrangement links TRBV6-2 or TRBV6-3 to TRBJ2-1; possibly TRBD1 for D (5 bases). CDR3 amino acids: CASSPPRVNEQFF. The CDR3, as DNA: TGTGCCAGCAGCCCCCCCAGGGTTAATGAGCAGTTCTTC.